The source of this T cell receptor (beta chain) is a study of blood T cell repertoires in COVID-19. Clones were read by immunoSEQ multiplex PCR, and TCRdb kept only the in-frame ones, dropping some. The sample records 250,000 to 300,000 clones, 88% being singletons. This clone was seen a few times. Per germline, CDR1 MNHEY and CDR2 SMNVEV (reference sequence). This CDR3 region has 14 residues. Trimming removed 6 bases at V and 5 bases at J, with 16 bases between. Sequencing used peripheral blood. The source of this sequence is a woman under 40 with COVID-19, enrolled during active disease. The V and J genes are TRBV27 and TRBJ1-1; no clear D. The CDR3 here is CASRPRSSRTEAFF. CDR3 in DNA: TGTGCCAGCAGACCCAGAAGTTCGAGGACTGAAGCTTTCTTT.